These 21 T cell receptor beta chains share one sample of origin, sequenced in a study of cytomegalovirus exposure and HLA in healthy donors. The PCR made use of 60 Vbeta and 13 Jbeta primers. Generated by immunoSEQ multiplex PCR, the TCRdb table keeps only in-frame clones and is missing some. The sample records under 200,000 clones, 84% being singletons. Sequencing input: PBMCs. Receptors were obtained from a man between 18 and 35 years old in good health and CMV-seronegative.

This clone was detected only a few times. V usage is TRBV23-1 and J usage is TRBJ1-3; D remains unclear. TRBV23-1 is labeled an ORF, and its function is uncertain. The V gene lost 6 bases and the J gene lost 0 bases, with 9 bases spanning the gap. The CDR3 has 14 amino acids. The CDR3 DNA reads TGCGCCAGCAGGCAGGCGAACTCTGGAAACACCATATATTTT. Protein product: CASRQANSGNTIYF.

J is TRBJ1-5 and V is TRBV7-2; 9 bases align to TRBD1. The length of the CDR3 is 15 residues. V was clipped by 4 bases and J by 4 bases; unmatched bases: 5. Germline V gene sequence: CDR1 SGHTA, CDR2 FQGNSA. The CDR3 DNA reads as TGTGCCAGCAGCTCCAAGGGACAGGGTAATCAGCCCCAGCATTTT. Protein product: CASSSKGQGNQPQHF.

This chain links TRBV27 with TRBJ2-5, with 10 bases that match TRBD2. The length of the CDR3 is 16 residues. Germline CDR1 reads MNHEY; CDR2 reads SMNVEV (reference sequence). The V gene end was trimmed by 6 bases and the J gene end by 3 bases; junction bases not matched to a gene: 10. The CDR3 loop reads CASRGEPLAGEETQYF. CDR3 bases: TGTGCCAGCAGAGGGGAGCCGCTAGCGGGGGAAGAGACCCAGTACTTC.

The rearrangement links TRBV5-1 to TRBJ1-4, with a tentative D call TRBD1 (6 bases). V lost 4 bases and J 0 bases, leaving 13 bases between the germline ends. Germline V gene lookup returns CDR1 SGHRS and CDR2 YFSETQ. The CDR3 length is 16 residues. CDR3 residues: CASSRSDRATNEKLFF. The DNA of the CDR3 is TGCGCCAGCAGCAGATCGGACAGAGCAACTAATGAAAAACTGTTTTTT. Full variable domain (remainder filled in from reference TRBV5-1 and TRBJ1-4): KAGVTQTPRYLIKTRGQQVTLSCSPISGHRSVSWYQQTPGQGLQFLFEYFSETQRNKGNFPGRFSGRQFSNSRSEMNVSTLELGDSALYLCASSRSDRATNEKLFFGSGTQLSVL.

The V and J genes are TRBV5-5 and TRBJ1-2; unclear D gene. The length of the CDR3 is 15 residues. V was shortened by 4 bases and J by 4 bases, with 17 bases between the two germline ends. The germline CDR1 and CDR2 sequences are SGHKS and YYEKEE (reference sequence). The CDR3: CASSPGRDPSYGYTF. The CDR3, as DNA: TGTGCCAGCAGCCCGGGAAGGGATCCTAGCTATGGCTACACCTTC.

This sequence joins TRBV6-6 and TRBJ2-1; 7 nucleotides align to TRBD2. V lost 7 bases and J lost 3; bases outside the gene matches: 9. CDR1 MNHNY and CDR2 SVGAGI come from the germline V gene (reference sequence). The CDR3 is 15 amino acids. CDR3 sequence (DNA): TGTGCCAGCAAGGAAGTTGGGGGGGGCTACAATGAGCAGTTCTTC. Translation gives CASKEVGGGYNEQFF.

This clone was seen a few times. V gene TRBV7-9 combines with J gene TRBJ2-3; 7 bases match TRBD2. The CDR3 has 18 residues. The germline V gene encodes CDR1 SEHNR and CDR2 FQNEAQ (reference sequence). V shed 1 base and J 0 bases; nucleotides not matched to a gene: 10. Here the CDR3 reads CASSLGASGTPSTDTQYF. CDR3 bases: TGTGCCAGCAGCTTAGGGGCTAGCGGAACTCCTAGCACAGATACGCAGTATTTT.

The V gene is TRBV19, the J gene TRBJ1-5; 10 bases fit TRBD1. The CDR3 is made up of 18 amino acids. The germline V gene encodes CDR1 LNHDA and CDR2 SQIVND (reference sequence). Trimming at V came to 5 bases and at J to 0 bases, leaving 10 bases not matched to a gene. CDR3 DNA sequence: TGTGCCAGTAGTCCTCGACAGGGGGCAGGAGGTAGCAATCAGCCCCAGCATTTT. Protein: CASSPRQGAGGSNQPQHF.

The CDR3 region has the DNA TGTGCCAGCAGCGTAGGAGAGGGATTGGTTCAGCCCCAGCATTTT. This gives the protein CASSVGEGLVQPQHF. The chain has TRBV9 and TRBJ1-5; D unclear. This CDR3 is built from 15 residues. Trimming left V 0 bases short and J 6 bases short, with 13 bases between. Germline CDR1 SGDLS, CDR2 YYNGEE. Full variable domain (outside the CDR3, taken from reference TRBV9 and TRBJ1-5): DSGVTQTPKHLITATGQRVTLRCSPRSGDLSVYWYQQSLDQGLQFLIQYYNGEERAKGNILERFSAQQFPDLHSELNLSSLELGDSALYFCASSVGEGLVQPQHFGDGTRLSIL.

The V call is TRBV28, the J call TRBJ2-5; possible D gene TRBD2, 6 bases. CDR3 length: 15 amino acids. CDR1 is MDHEN, CDR2 SYDVKM, per germline. The ends were cut back, 7 bases at V and 3 bases at J, with 18 bases in the middle. In nucleotides, the CDR3 is TGTGCCAGCATCCCCGGGAGAGGCTTCGAAGAGACCCAGTACTTC. Protein product: CASIPGRGFEETQYF.

The J gene is TRBJ2-3, the V gene TRBV12-5; 8 positions match TRBD1. With 2 bases clipped from V and 5 bases from J, the junction kept 6 bases outside the gene matches. Germline values: CDR1 LGHNT, CDR2 FRNRAP. The CDR3 sequence is 15 residues long. The CDR3 sequence: CASGLITGGGDTQYF. The CDR3 bases are TGTGCTAGTGGTTTGATTACAGGGGGAGGAGATACGCAGTATTTT.

The rearrangement joins TRBV29-1 to TRBJ1-4; D may be TRBD1 (6 bases). The V end lost 6 bases, the J end lost 2 bases, and 16 bases lay between the germline ends. Germline values: CDR1 SQVTM, CDR2 ANQGSEA. This CDR3 contains 15 residues. The CDR3 loop is CSVREGGVTNEKLFF. The CDR3 DNA is TGCAGCGTCCGAGAAGGGGGGGTCACTAATGAAAAACTGTTTTTT.

The rearrangement links TRBV29-1 to TRBJ2-1; 8 nucleotides agree with TRBD2. Germline CDR1 reads SQVTM; CDR2 reads ANQGSEA. V was pared by 4 bases and J by 6 bases, with 5 bases of the junction left unmatched. The CDR3 loop spans 13 amino acids. The CDR3 loop is CSVVGGVGNEQFF. The CDR3 nucleotides are TGCAGCGTTGTCGGGGGGGTCGGCAATGAGCAGTTCTTC.

The rearrangement joins TRBV5-1 to TRBJ2-2; D perhaps matches TRBD1 (5 bases). CDR1 is SGHRS and CDR2 is YFSETQ in the germline V gene. Trimming took 0 bases from V and 1 from J, leaving 7 bases between them. The CDR3 has 15 amino acids. CDR3 residues: CASSLGQQNTGELFF. CDR3 bases: TGCGCCAGCAGCTTGGGACAGCAGAACACCGGGGAGCTGTTTTTT.

This clone was seen more than once but under ten times. The CDR3, as DNA: TGTGCCAGCAGTTTAGCCCGACTTGGGGAGGCTTTCTTT. Translated, it gives CASSLARLGEAFF. The chain employs TRBV28 and TRBJ1-1, with D uncertain. Germline V gene sequence: CDR1 MDHEN, CDR2 SYDVKM. CDR3 length equals 13 residues. V was pared by 2 bases and J by 11 bases, with 15 bases between.

The chain joins TRBV2 to TRBJ2-5, with D uncertain. Germline V lookup: CDR1 SNHLY, CDR2 FYNNEI. Trimming shortened V by 6 bases and J by 8 bases, and 13 bases separated the two germline ends. The CDR3 sequence is 12 residues long. CDR3 region: CASRFTSSTQYF. The CDR3, as DNA: TGTGCCAGCAGATTTACGTCGAGCACCCAGTACTTC.

The chain joins TRBV27 to TRBJ1-1, with 8 bases that match TRBD1. The trim removed 5 bases at V and 5 bases at J, leaving 4 bases unmatched. CDR1 is MNHEY, CDR2 SMNVEV, per germline (reference sequence). This CDR3 contains 13 residues. In DNA, the CDR3 is TGTGCCAGCAGTCCTCGACAGGGGACTGAAGCTTTCTTT. Its translation is CASSPRQGTEAFF.

The chain combines TRBV28 with TRBJ2-3, with TRBD2 matching 16 bases. The V gene's germline CDR1 is MDHEN and CDR2 SYDVKM. The junction had 9 bases not matched to a gene; V was cut back by 6 bases and J by 6 bases. This CDR3 has 17 amino acids. This CDR3 reads CASSVPGLAGGPDTQYF. In nucleotides, the CDR3 is TGTGCCAGCAGCGTCCCGGGACTAGCGGGAGGGCCGGATACGCAGTATTTT.

The table lists this clone with a count of one. The chain recombines TRBV11-3 with TRBJ2-1, with 7 bases identical to TRBD1. The CDR3 contains 16 residues. CDR1 is SGHNT, CDR2 YENEEA, per germline. V lost 5 bases, J lost 0 bases, and 7 bases stayed unmatched. CDR3 sequence reads: CASSRRTGGSYNEQFF. DNA for the CDR3: TGTGCCAGCAGCCGACGGACAGGCGGCTCCTACAATGAGCAGTTCTTC.

The rearrangement uses TRBV19 and TRBJ2-1, with a tentative D call TRBD2 (5 bases). Deletions cut 0 bases from V and 4 bases from J, with 10 bases between. CDR3 size: 15 residues. CDR1 and CDR2 from the germline V gene are LNHDA and SQIVND (reference sequence). The CDR3 coding sequence is TGTGCCAGTAGTATAGATCTGGGAGAGTACAATGAGCAGTTCTTC. As protein: CASSIDLGEYNEQFF.

This sequence joins TRBV4-1 and TRBJ1-1, with D possibly matching TRBD1 (5 bases). This CDR3 has 15 residues. Germline CDR1 MGHRA, CDR2 YSYEKL. Between the trimmed V and J ends, which lost 1 base and 0 bases, there was a span of 9 bases. CDR3 loop: CASSQVGHLNTEAFF. CDR3 coding DNA: TGCGCCAGCAGCCAAGTAGGACACTTGAACACTGAAGCTTTCTTT.